The 9 T cell receptor beta chains below come from one sample, sequenced in a study of shared clonotypes between healthy human individuals. TCRdb's copy holds only in-frame clones and misses some; the assay was immunoSEQ multiplex PCR. This table has 1,500,000 or so clones, around 97% appearing once. Sequenced input: naive CD4+ T cells sorted from blood. The subset: CD45RA+ positively selected. These receptors were obtained from a man aged 25 to 45 in good health.

The V call is TRBV5-4, the J call TRBJ1-4, with a possible D match to TRBD1 (6 bases). The CDR3 is 15 amino acids. V was trimmed by 5 bases and J by 3 bases, leaving 14 bases between them. Germline values: CDR1 SGHNT, CDR2 YYREEE (reference sequence). The CDR3 is CASSTRGPSNEKLFF. CDR3 DNA: TGTGCCAGCAGTACCAGGGGCCCCTCTAATGAAAAACTGTTTTTT.

The chain employs TRBV18 and TRBJ1-3; D is unclear. This CDR3 comprises 16 residues. Between the trimmed V and J ends, which lost 6 bases and 0 bases, there was a span of 15 bases. Germline values: CDR1 KGHSH, CDR2 LQKENI. DNA of the CDR3: TGTGCCAGCTCCCCCGCCGGGTGGATCTCTGGAAACACCATATATTTT. It codes for CASSPAGWISGNTIYF.

The rearrangement links TRBV19 to TRBJ2-7; no firm D call. The CDR3 is 14 amino acids. Germline V gene lookup returns CDR1 LNHDA and CDR2 SQIVND (reference sequence). Trimming cost V 3 bases and J 8 bases, with 17 bases left between them. The CDR3: CASSIVSSKVKQYF. DNA of the CDR3: TGTGCCAGTAGTATTGTCAGCTCTAAGGTGAAGCAGTACTTC.

The J gene is TRBJ2-3, the V gene TRBV4-2; 7 bases map to TRBD2. The V gene's germline CDR1 is LGHNA and CDR2 YNFKEQ. The CDR3 is 16 amino acids. V lost 1 base to trimming and J lost 3 bases; unmatched junction nucleotides: 7. The CDR3 spells CASSQGGRAVTDTQYF. CDR3 coding DNA: TGTGCCAGCAGCCAAGGAGGGAGGGCCGTAACAGATACGCAGTATTTT.

The chain combines TRBV5-1 with TRBJ2-3; no reliable D call. CDR1 is SGHRS, CDR2 YFSETQ, per germline. V was cut by 4 bases and J by 5 bases, with 8 bases left in between. The CDR3 sequence is 12 residues long. The CDR3 loop reads CASSTPEDTQYF. Written as DNA, the CDR3 is TGCGCCAGCAGCACACCAGAAGATACGCAGTATTTT.

Comment on this clone: Other DNA sequences in this sample translate to the same CDR3. The chain couples TRBV5-1 to TRBJ2-1; D is possibly TRBD2 (5 bases). This CDR3 has 16 residues. Trimming took off 0 bases at V and 0 bases at J, with 10 bases between the two ends. Germline loops: CDR1 SGHRS, CDR2 YFSETQ. The CDR3 sequence: CASSLVAGSSYNEQFF. The CDR3 nucleotides are TGCGCCAGCAGCTTGGTTGCGGGTAGCTCCTACAATGAGCAGTTCTTC.

V gene TRBV28 combines with J gene TRBJ2-1; D is ambiguous. Germline V CDR1 and CDR2: MDHEN, SYDVKM. The CDR3 has 10 amino acids. With 10 bases removed from V and 10 bases from J, the gap between germline ends came to 11 bases. CDR3 sequence reads: CATFLVEQFF. The CDR3 region has the DNA TGTGCCACCTTCTTAGTAGAGCAGTTCTTC.

The chain combines TRBV28 with TRBJ2-7; D may correspond to TRBD1 or TRBD2 (5 bases each). This CDR3 contains 18 residues. The germline V gene encodes CDR1 MDHEN and CDR2 SYDVKM. V was clipped by 3 bases and J by 5 bases, with 26 bases between them. CDR3 region: CASSLGDLPVRPLDEQYF. Written as DNA, the CDR3 is TGTGCCAGCAGTTTGGGGGACCTACCAGTCCGCCCCTTGGACGAGCAGTACTTC.

V and J are TRBV15 and TRBJ2-7; possible D gene TRBD2, 6 bases. This CDR3 region has 15 residues. Germline CDR1 and CDR2: LNHNV and YYDKDF (reference sequence). With 5 bases removed from V and 2 bases from J, the gap between germline ends came to 16 bases. In DNA, the CDR3 is TGTGCCACCAGCCCACGGGCGGGACCTCCCTACGAGCAGTACTTC. Translation: CATSPRAGPPYEQYF.